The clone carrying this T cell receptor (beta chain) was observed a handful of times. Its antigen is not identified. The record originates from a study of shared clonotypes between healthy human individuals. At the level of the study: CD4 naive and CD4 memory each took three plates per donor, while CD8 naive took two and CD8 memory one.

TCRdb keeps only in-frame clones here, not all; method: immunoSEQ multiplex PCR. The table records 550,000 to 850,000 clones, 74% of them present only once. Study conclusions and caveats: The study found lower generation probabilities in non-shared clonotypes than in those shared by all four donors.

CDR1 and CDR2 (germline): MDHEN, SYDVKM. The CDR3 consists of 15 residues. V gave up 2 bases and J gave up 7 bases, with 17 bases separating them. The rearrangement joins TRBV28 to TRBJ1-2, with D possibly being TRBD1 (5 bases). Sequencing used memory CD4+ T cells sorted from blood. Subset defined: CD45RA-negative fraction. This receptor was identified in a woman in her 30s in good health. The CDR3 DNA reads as TGTGCCAGCAGTTTAAGTGATAGAACAGGACGTGGCTACACCTTC. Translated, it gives CASSLSDRTGRGYTF.